This is a list of T cell receptor beta chains from one sample in a study of post-analysis software for immune sequencing data. TCRdb redid the calling of the PCR reads with MiXCR, one entry per CDR3 protein. The sample lists 750,000 to 950,000 distinct CDR3 sequences, roughly 58% occurring once. The material sequenced was blood. Receptors originate from a girl under 18 with multiple sclerosis. The CDR3 runs from the conserved cysteine through the conserved F or W. The D gene is left open where the match is weak. Expanded clones are given a class, and other clones once, few, many or no size at all.

clone size: -; J gene: TRBJ2-7; D gene: -; V gene: TRBV6-5; CDR3 length: 14; CDR3 DNA: TGTGCCAGCAGTTACCAGGCCGAAGCCTACGAGCAGTACTTC; CDR3 protein: CASSYQAEAYEQYF
clone size: -; J gene: TRBJ2-3; D gene: TRBD2; V gene: TRBV7-3; CDR3 length: 15; CDR3 DNA: TGTGCCAGCAGCCCCGGGGGTAGCGGGACTGATACGCAGTATTTT; CDR3 protein: CASSPGGSGTDTQYF
clone size: few; J gene: TRBJ1-2; D gene: -; V gene: TRBV29-1; CDR3 length: 13; CDR3 DNA: TGCAGCGTTGAAGTCCAGGGGACCTATGGCTACACCTTC; CDR3 protein: CSVEVQGTYGYTF
clone size: -; J gene: TRBJ1-1; D gene: -; V gene: TRBV28; CDR3 length: 15; CDR3 DNA: TGTGCCAGCAGTTCAGGACGGATAATGAACACTGAAGCTTTCTTT; CDR3 protein: CASSSGRIMNTEAFF
clone size: -; J gene: TRBJ2-7; D gene: -; V gene: TRBV27; CDR3 length: 14; CDR3 DNA: TGTGCCAGCAGTTTTCGGGACACCGCCTACGAGCAGTACTTC; CDR3 protein: CASSFRDTAYEQYF
clone size: -; J gene: TRBJ2-1; D gene: TRBD2; V gene: TRBV29-1; CDR3 length: 14; CDR3 DNA: TGCAGCGTTGCTAGCGGGGCTTCCTACAATGAGCAGTTCTTC; CDR3 protein: CSVASGASYNEQFF
clone size: -; J gene: TRBJ2-7; D gene: -; V gene: TRBV25-1; CDR3 length: 14; CDR3 DNA: TGTGCCAGTGGAATGAGGGGGGGACCCTACGAGCAGTACTTC; CDR3 protein: CASGMRGGPYEQYF
clone size: -; J gene: TRBJ2-7; D gene: TRBD2; V gene: TRBV15; CDR3 length: 15; CDR3 DNA: TGTGCCACCAGCACGGGACTAGGCCAGTCGGACGAGCAGTACTTC; CDR3 protein: CATSTGLGQSDEQYF
clone size: -; J gene: TRBJ2-1; D gene: -; V gene: TRBV10-3; CDR3 length: 13; CDR3 DNA: TGTGCCATCAATAGGGACGTATACAATGAGCAGTTCTTC; CDR3 protein: CAINRDVYNEQFF
clone size: -; J gene: TRBJ2-7; D gene: TRBD1; V gene: TRBV11-2; CDR3 length: 14; CDR3 DNA: TGTGCCAGCAGCTCATTTCAGGGGGCCTACGAGCAGTACTTC; CDR3 protein: CASSSFQGAYEQYF
clone size: -; J gene: TRBJ1-1; D gene: -; V gene: TRBV7-3; CDR3 length: 15; CDR3 DNA: TGTGCCAGCAGCTTAACGATAGGAATGAACACTGAAGCTTTCTTT; CDR3 protein: CASSLTIGMNTEAFF
clone size: -; J gene: TRBJ2-5; D gene: TRBD2; V gene: TRBV20-1; CDR3 length: 14; CDR3 DNA: TGCAGTGCTAGAGAGAGTGCGGGAGAAGAGACCCAGTACTTC; CDR3 protein: CSARESAGEETQYF
clone size: -; J gene: TRBJ2-7; D gene: -; V gene: TRBV20-1; CDR3 length: 14; CDR3 DNA: TGCAGTGCTGTCGGGTGGGTCTCCTACAATGAGCAGTACTTC; CDR3 protein: CSAVGWVSYNEQYF
clone size: -; J gene: TRBJ2-3; D gene: -; V gene: TRBV3-1; CDR3 length: 19; CDR3 DNA: TGTGCCAGCAGCCAGGAGACTAGTCTCCCCCTTTCTAGCACAGATACGCAGTATTTT; CDR3 protein: CASSQETSLPLSSTDTQYF
clone size: -; J gene: TRBJ2-7; D gene: TRBD2; V gene: TRBV7-2; CDR3 length: 16; CDR3 DNA: TGTGCCAGCAGCTTATTTGAGGCTAGCGGGGGGAGGGTGCAGTACTTC; CDR3 protein: CASSLFEASGGRVQYF
clone size: few; J gene: TRBJ1-2; D gene: TRBD1; V gene: TRBV12-3/TRBV12-4; CDR3 length: 15; CDR3 DNA: TGTGCCAGCAGTTTCGACAGGGCATCGATCTATGGCTACACCTTC; CDR3 protein: CASSFDRASIYGYTF
clone size: -; J gene: TRBJ1-5; D gene: TRBD1; V gene: TRBV12-3/TRBV12-4; CDR3 length: 15; CDR3 DNA: TGTGCCAGCAGTCCTCAGGGGGCGAGAGGTCAGCCCCAGCATTTT; CDR3 protein: CASSPQGARGQPQHF
clone size: -; J gene: TRBJ1-2; D gene: -; V gene: TRBV29-1; CDR3 length: 15; CDR3 DNA: TGCAGCGTTGAAGGTTACAGGTTTCAGCCGGGTGGCTACACCTTC; CDR3 protein: CSVEGYRFQPGGYTF
clone size: few; J gene: TRBJ1-2; D gene: -; V gene: TRBV2; CDR3 length: 11; CDR3 DNA: TGTGCCAGCAGTGAAGAATTTGGCTACACCTTC; CDR3 protein: CASSEEFGYTF
clone size: -; J gene: TRBJ2-7; D gene: -; V gene: TRBV20-1; CDR3 length: 14; CDR3 DNA: TGCAGTGCTAGCTCGCTAGCCTCCCCCTACGAGCAGTACTTC; CDR3 protein: CSASSLASPYEQYF
clone size: -; J gene: TRBJ2-5; D gene: -; V gene: TRBV29-1; CDR3 length: 13; CDR3 DNA: TGCAGCGTTGTCTCCGTTTTCGGGGAGACCCAGTACTTC; CDR3 protein: CSVVSVFGETQYF
clone size: -; J gene: TRBJ2-7; D gene: TRBD2; V gene: TRBV5-1; CDR3 length: 15; CDR3 DNA: TGCGCCAGCAGCTTGTGGGGAGGGATCGGCTACGAGCAGTACTTC; CDR3 protein: CASSLWGGIGYEQYF
clone size: -; J gene: TRBJ2-7; D gene: -; V gene: TRBV5-1; CDR3 length: 13; CDR3 DNA: TGCGCCAGCAGCTTGAATTGGGGATCCGAGCAGTACTTC; CDR3 protein: CASSLNWGSEQYF
clone size: -; J gene: TRBJ2-5; D gene: TRBD1; V gene: TRBV3-1; CDR3 length: 16; CDR3 DNA: TGTGCCAGCAGCCAAGACCCCAGGGGGCCGAGGAAGACCCAGTACTTC; CDR3 protein: CASSQDPRGPRKTQYF
clone size: -; J gene: TRBJ2-6; D gene: -; V gene: TRBV29-1; CDR3 length: 15; CDR3 DNA: TGCAGCGTTGAAGGATTAGGGCCGGGGGCCAACGTCCTGACTTTC; CDR3 protein: CSVEGLGPGANVLTF
clone size: -; J gene: TRBJ2-1; D gene: TRBD2; V gene: TRBV7-9; CDR3 length: 15; CDR3 DNA: TGTGCCAGCAGCCGAGCTAGCGGGAGAAGCGATGAGCAGTTCTTC; CDR3 protein: CASSRASGRSDEQFF
clone size: -; J gene: TRBJ2-7; D gene: -; V gene: TRBV6-5; CDR3 length: 17; CDR3 DNA: TGTGCCAGCAGTTACTCGGCGACAGTTTGGTCCTCCTACGAGCAGTACTTC; CDR3 protein: CASSYSATVWSSYEQYF
clone size: -; J gene: TRBJ2-1; D gene: TRBD2; V gene: TRBV5-1; CDR3 length: 16; CDR3 DNA: TGCGCCAGCAGCTCACTAGCGGGAGCCGGCGGCAATGAGCAGTTCTTC; CDR3 protein: CASSSLAGAGGNEQFF
clone size: -; J gene: TRBJ2-7; D gene: -; V gene: TRBV6-6; CDR3 length: 14; CDR3 DNA: TGTGCCAGCAGTTACGCCAGGGGCCGCTACGAGCAGTACTTC; CDR3 protein: CASSYARGRYEQYF